The entry below describes one TCR beta chain. These data originate in a study of PD-L1 blockade in urothelial cancer. Study at large: Blood analyses occurred 3 weeks (second dose) and 6 weeks post treatment start.

Time point meaning: pretreatment peripheral blood. Assay used: immunoSEQ multiplex PCR; TCRdb lists only in-frame clones, some missing. The table shows around 86,000 clones, with 85% occurring only once. The CDR3 is 14 amino acids. Trimming removed 0 bases at V and 4 bases at J, with 10 bases between. Germline lookup yields CDR1 SGHKS and CDR2 YYEKEE (reference sequence). Material: PBMCs, obtained around atezolizumab (anti-PD-L1) treatment. The receptor was derived from a man aged 40-50 years with urothelial cancer. The chain uses TRBV5-5 and TRBJ1-2, with unresolved D. Here the CDR3 DNA reads TGTGCCAGCAGCTTGGCCTCAGGCTTCTATGGCTACACCTTC. This codes for CASSLASGFYGYTF.